This TCR beta chain was sequenced in a study of cytomegalovirus exposure and HLA in healthy donors. Across the whole study: Unique TCR beta sequences numbering about 100 million came from around 180 million T cells in an earlier analysis.

The PCR made use of 60 Vbeta and 13 Jbeta primers. TCRdb's table, derived via immunoSEQ multiplex PCR, lists solely in-frame clones and lacks some. This table has 140,000 to 150,000 clones, nearly 80% appearing once. Study-level findings and limits: In most subjects, TCR beta sequences reportedly gave accurate predictions of HLA-A and HLA-B alleles.

Trimming pared 6 bases from V and 4 bases from J, leaving 13 bases between. Germline CDR1 is SGHRS and CDR2 is YFSETQ. There are 13 residues in the CDR3. A word on this clone: Its antigen is as yet unknown.

Sample: PBMCs. The rearrangement uses TRBV5-1 and TRBJ2-5; perhaps TRBD2 as D (6 bases). The receptor comes from a man between 35 and 55 years old in good health and CMV-seropositive. The chain's CDR3 is CASNFGGRETQYF. CDR3 DNA sequence: TGCGCCAGCAATTTCGGGGGTCGAGAGACCCAGTACTTC.